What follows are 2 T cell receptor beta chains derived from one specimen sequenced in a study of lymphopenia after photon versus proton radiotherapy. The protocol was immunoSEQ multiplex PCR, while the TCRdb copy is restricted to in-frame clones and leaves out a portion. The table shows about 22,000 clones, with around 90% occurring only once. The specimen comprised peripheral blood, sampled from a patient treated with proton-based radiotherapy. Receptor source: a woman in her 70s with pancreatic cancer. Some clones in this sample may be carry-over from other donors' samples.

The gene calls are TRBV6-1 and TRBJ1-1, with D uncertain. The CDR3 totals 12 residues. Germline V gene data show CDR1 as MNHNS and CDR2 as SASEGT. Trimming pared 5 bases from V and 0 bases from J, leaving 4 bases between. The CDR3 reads CASSRMNTEAFF. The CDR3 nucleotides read TGTGCCAGCAGTAGAATGAACACTGAAGCTTTCTTT.

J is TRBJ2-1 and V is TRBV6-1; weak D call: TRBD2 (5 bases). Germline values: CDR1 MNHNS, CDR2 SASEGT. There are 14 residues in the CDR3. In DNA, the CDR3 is TGTGCGGGTCGGGGTGGCTATAGAGTCGATGAGCAGTTCTTC. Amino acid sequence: CAGRGGYRVDEQFF.